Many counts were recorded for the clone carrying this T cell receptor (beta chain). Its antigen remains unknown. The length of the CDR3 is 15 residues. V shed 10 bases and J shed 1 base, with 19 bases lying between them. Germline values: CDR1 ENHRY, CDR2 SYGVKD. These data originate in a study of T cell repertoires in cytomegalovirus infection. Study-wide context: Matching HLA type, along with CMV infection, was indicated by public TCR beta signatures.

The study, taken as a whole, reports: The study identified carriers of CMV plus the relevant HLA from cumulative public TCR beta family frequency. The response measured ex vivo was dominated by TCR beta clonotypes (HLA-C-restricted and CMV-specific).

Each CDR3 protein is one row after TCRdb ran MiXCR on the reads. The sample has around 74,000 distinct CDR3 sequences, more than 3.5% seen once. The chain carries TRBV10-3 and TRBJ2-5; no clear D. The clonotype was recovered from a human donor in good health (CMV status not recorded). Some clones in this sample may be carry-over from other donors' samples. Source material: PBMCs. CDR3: CATSSGHPSQETQYF. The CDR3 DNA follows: TGTGCCACTTCATCAGGTCATCCTTCCCAAGAGACCCAGTACTTC.